The 32 T cell receptor beta chains in this list originate from one sample, sequenced in a study of T cell clonality in common variable immunodeficiency. The table came from immunoSEQ multiplex PCR; TCRdb's copy has only in-frame clones and leaves some out. This sample includes 40,000 to 45,000 clones with no singletons; its ten biggest clones take up about 0.67%. The sequenced material came from peripheral blood mononuclear cells. Receptors originate from a person aged 18 to 75 in good health.

This clone was seen at least ten times. The missing CDR3 end, 3 residues past where the read stops, is filled in from the germline J gene. The V gene is TRBV12-3 or TRBV12-4, the J gene TRBJ1-1; perhaps TRBD1 as D (6 bases). There are 14 residues in the CDR3. The V and J ends lost 5 bases and 4 bases respectively, with 14 bases between them. The CDR3 is CASSEQGRRTEAFF. The part of the CDR3 DNA that was read is TGTGCCAGCAGTGAACAGGGCCGGCGCACTGAA.

There are many counts of this clone. The read ends 3 residues early relative to the CDR3; the germline J gene fills the gap. The chain is built from TRBV13 and TRBJ2-5; 9 positions agree with TRBD2. CDR1 is PRHDT and CDR2 is FYEKMQ in the germline V gene (reference sequence). CDR3 length equals 15 residues. V was clipped by 4 bases and J by 2 bases; unmatched bases: 5. CDR3 sequence: CASSSRGGAQETQYF. The DNA read from the CDR3 is TGTGCCAGCAGCTCCCGCGGGGGGGCGCAAGAGACC.

This clone was seen repeatedly, ten times or more. The read falls 3 residues short of the CDR3 end, and the missing part is taken from the germline J gene. This chain uses TRBV5-1 with TRBJ2-5; tentative D call: TRBD2 (6 bases). CDR3 length: 15 residues. Per germline, CDR1 SGHRS and CDR2 YFSETQ. V was trimmed by 2 bases and J by 3 bases, leaving 14 bases between them. The CDR3 here is CASSLAPGLKETQYF. The CDR3 bases that were read are TGCGCCAGCAGCTTAGCCCCGGGACTCAAAGAGACC.

This clone was recorded many times. The read halts 3 residues ahead of the CDR3 end, with the missing end drawn from the germline J gene. This chain connects TRBV28 to TRBJ1-1; no definite D call. Germline CDR1 and CDR2: MDHEN and SYDVKM. CDR3 length equals 14 residues. V was pared by 4 bases and J by 3 bases, with 12 bases between. The part of the CDR3 DNA that was read is TGTGCCAGCAGTTCCCCCCGTTTCGACACTGAA. This translates into CASSSPRFDTE. The full CDR3 sequence reads CASSSPRFDTEAFF.

This clone has a count of ten or more. A much more abundant neighbour one base away suggests this may be a read error. The read ends 3 residues early relative to the CDR3; the germline J gene fills the gap. The J gene is TRBJ2-1, the V gene TRBV5-4; 10 bases line up with TRBD1. This CDR3 is built from 15 residues. V lost 0 bases to trimming and J lost 4 bases; unmatched junction nucleotides: 1. Looked up from germline, CDR1 is SGHNT and CDR2 is YYREEE (reference sequence). The sequenced part of the CDR3 DNA is TGTGCCAGCAGCTTGGTGGGACAGGGGTACAATGAG. Its protein is CASSLVGQGYNE. In full, the CDR3 reads CASSLVGQGYNEQFF.

The table lists this clone with many counts. Read coverage stops 3 residues before the CDR3 terminus; the germline J gene supplies the remainder. The chain employs TRBV19 and TRBJ2-2; D unclear. This CDR3 has 12 residues. Germline V gives CDR1 LNHDA, CDR2 SQIVND (reference sequence). Between the trimmed V and J ends, which lost 5 bases and 5 bases, there was a span of 6 bases. CDR3 bases read: TGTGCCAGTAGTCGTAAAACCGGGGAG. Protein sequence: CASSRKTGE. The CDR3 in full is CASSRKTGELFF.

This clone was counted at least ten times. Here the CDR3 reads CASSEERHKGPRGNQPQHF. The sequenced part of the CDR3 DNA is TGTGCCAGCAGTGAAGAACGGCACAAGGGGCCCCGCGGCAATCAGCCC. V and J are TRBV2 and TRBJ1-5, with a tentative D call TRBD1 (5 bases). The observed sequence ends 3 residues before the CDR3 terminus, with the missing tail filled in from the germline J gene. CDR3 length equals 19 residues. With 1 base removed from V and 2 bases from J, the gap between germline ends came to 21 bases. Germline loops: CDR1 SNHLY, CDR2 FYNNEI.

This clone was picked up many times. Read data end 3 residues before the CDR3 end; the end is taken from the germline J gene. The chain joins TRBV7-3 to TRBJ1-1; D is perhaps TRBD1 (6 bases). CDR1 and CDR2 from the germline V gene are SGHTA and FQGTGA. CDR3 length: 14 residues. V was trimmed by 0 bases and J by 3 bases, leaving 8 bases between them. The sequenced part of the CDR3 DNA is TGTGCCAGCAGCTTAACAGGGGGGGACACTGAA. Its translation: CASSLTGGDTE. The whole CDR3 reads CASSLTGGDTEAFF.

This clone occurred many times. With the read ending 3 residues before the CDR3 end, the germline J gene is used to fill in that end. The V gene is TRBV29-1, the J gene TRBJ2-7, with 8 positions matching TRBD2. The CDR3 length is 13 residues. J gave up 1 base and V 7 bases, and 6 bases lay outside the gene matches. The germline V gene encodes CDR1 SQVTM and CDR2 ANQGSEA. Incomplete CDR3 DNA: TGCAGCGCGCTCCCTAGCGGGTCCTACGAG. This codes for CSALPSGSYE. The whole CDR3 sequence reads CSALPSGSYEQYF.

At least ten counts were recorded for this clone. The read is 3 residues too short to cover the CDR3 end, so that end is filled in from the germline J gene. The chain joins TRBV12-5 to TRBJ2-1; D is ambiguous. The CDR3 is 15 amino acids. V was cut by 0 bases and J by 0 bases, with 6 bases left in between. Looked up from germline, CDR1 is LGHNT and CDR2 is FRNRAP. The CDR3 protein is CASGLVHSSYNEQFF. Incomplete CDR3 DNA: TGTGCTAGTGGTTTGGTACACAGCTCCTACAATGAG.

This clone was detected many times. The CDR3 goes on 3 residues after the read ends, and that part is filled in from the germline J gene. The chain has TRBV2 and TRBJ1-1, with 9 bases lining up with TRBD1. The germline V gene encodes CDR1 SNHLY and CDR2 FYNNEI. The junction had 5 bases not matched to a gene; V was cut back by 6 bases and J by 6 bases. This CDR3 contains 13 residues. CDR3 DNA, as far as it was read: TGTGCCAGCAGACCACAGGGGGCAGCTGAA. Protein: CASRPQGAAE. The CDR3, in full, reads CASRPQGAAEAFF.

This clone was detected many times. The read halts 3 residues ahead of the CDR3 end, with the missing end drawn from the germline J gene. This chain links TRBV20-1 with TRBJ2-7; D perhaps matches TRBD1 (6 bases). The germline CDR1 and CDR2 sequences are DFQATT and SNEGSKA (reference sequence). This CDR3 has 11 residues. Trimming stripped 6 bases from V and 5 bases from J, with 11 bases between. The covered CDR3 bases are TGCAGTGCGCACAACAGGGACGAG. This gives the protein CSAHNRDE. The full-length CDR3 reads as CSAHNRDEQYF.

This clone was seen ten or more times. The CDR3 end lies 3 residues beyond the end of the read and is filled in from the germline J gene. The chain links TRBV5-6 to TRBJ2-2, with 10 nucleotides matching TRBD2. CDR1 is SGHDT and CDR2 is YYEEEE in the germline V gene. This CDR3 is 15 amino acids long. Unmatched junction bases numbered 8, after V lost 2 bases and J lost 10 bases. The sequenced CDR3 bases are TGTGCCAGCAGCTTTCTAGCGGGGGAAGAGGAGGAG. Translating gives CASSFLAGEEEE. The CDR3 in its entirety is CASSFLAGEEEELFF.

The table lists this clone with many counts. The read terminates 3 residues before the CDR3 end, so the remaining end is supplied by the germline J gene. V gene TRBV5-1 combines with J gene TRBJ2-7, with D perhaps TRBD2 (5 bases). Germline V gene lookup returns CDR1 SGHRS and CDR2 YFSETQ. Trimming cost V 0 bases and J 6 bases, with 13 bases left between them. This CDR3 has 14 amino acids. The CDR3 DNA, read in part, is TGCGCCAGCAGCTTGGGTGGGAGCGGCCGCGAG. This gives the protein CASSLGGSGRE. The CDR3 as a whole reads CASSLGGSGREQYF.

This clone was recorded many times. The read falls 3 residues short of the CDR3 end, and the missing part is taken from the germline J gene. The V and J genes are TRBV7-9 and TRBJ1-5; D is possibly TRBD1 (5 bases). The CDR3 is 14 amino acids. The germline CDR1 and CDR2 sequences are SEHNR and FQNEAQ (reference sequence). Trimming pared 4 bases from V and 6 bases from J, leaving 13 bases between. CDR3 bases read: TGTGCCAGCAGCTCAGGACAAACTCTTCAGCCC. Translation: CASSSGQTLQP. The whole CDR3 reads CASSSGQTLQPQHF.

This clone was observed at least ten times. The read falls 3 residues short of the CDR3 end, and the missing part is taken from the germline J gene. The rearrangement joins TRBV4-2 to TRBJ2-1; a possible D gene is TRBD2 (6 bases). The CDR3 consists of 15 residues. V was trimmed by 2 bases and J by 4 bases, leaving 12 bases between them. Germline assignment: CDR1 LGHNA and CDR2 YNFKEQ. CDR3 sequence reads: CASSQTFSGYNEQFF. The sequenced part of the CDR3 DNA is TGTGCCAGCAGCCAAACCTTTAGCGGATACAATGAG.

This clone occurred many times. The CDR3 loop reads CASSLEPSGANVLTF. CDR3 DNA, as far as it was read: TGTGCCAGCAGCTTAGAGCCGTCTGGGGCCAACGTC. The chain uses TRBV7-3 and TRBJ2-6; D remains unclear. Read coverage stops 3 residues before the CDR3 terminus; the germline J gene supplies the remainder. CDR3 length: 15 residues. CDR1 and CDR2 (germline): SGHTA, FQGTGA. Between the trimmed V and J ends, which lost 2 bases and 1 base, there was a span of 6 bases.

In its sample, this clone was seen many times. Coverage ceases 3 residues before the CDR3 finishes, and the germline J gene fills in the end. J is TRBJ1-1 and V is TRBV7-2, with D perhaps matching TRBD1 (6 bases). Germline values: CDR1 SGHTA, CDR2 FQGNSA. The CDR3 extends over 14 amino acids. V lost 5 bases and J lost 1, with 11 bases in between. This CDR3 reads CASSQRTENTEAFF. CDR3 bases read: TGTGCCAGCAGCCAAAGGACAGAGAACACTGAA.

This clone was found many times. The read gets to within 3 residues of the CDR3 end, and the germline J gene fills in the rest. The chain links TRBV19 to TRBJ2-2; 10 positions match TRBD2. From germline, CDR1 is LNHDA and CDR2 SQIVND (reference sequence). The CDR3 contains 16 residues. The J segment lost 7 bases and the V segment lost 5 bases, leaving 10 bases of the junction unmatched. This CDR3 reads CASSSSGRAGGGELFF. The DNA read from the CDR3 is TGTGCCAGTAGTTCCAGCGGGAGGGCCGGAGGCGGGGAG.

At least ten counts were recorded for this clone. With the read ending 3 residues before the CDR3 end, the germline J gene is used to fill in that end. This sequence joins TRBV11-3 and TRBJ2-2, with D possibly TRBD2 on 6 matching bases. Trimming left V 5 bases short and J 6 bases short, with 13 bases between. CDR3 length: 14 residues. Germline CDR1 and CDR2: SGHNT and YENEEA. The CDR3 is CASSQTSLSGELFF. CDR3 DNA (partial): TGTGCCAGCAGCCAGACTAGTTTGTCCGGGGAG.

This clone was detected many times. Sequencing ends 3 residues short of the CDR3 end; the germline J gene provides the rest. The rearrangement uses TRBV6-2 or TRBV6-3 and TRBJ1-5; possibly TRBD1 for D (6 bases). The CDR3 has 16 amino acids. Trimming removed 0 bases from V and 4 bases from J, with 13 bases in between. Germline V gene data show CDR1 as MNHEY and CDR2 as SVGEGT. CDR3 residues: CASSYSTGTGNQPQHF. Incomplete CDR3 DNA: TGTGCCAGCAGTTACTCCACAGGGACGGGAAATCAGCCC.

This clone was detected ten times or more. The read is 3 residues too short to cover the CDR3 end, so that end is filled in from the germline J gene. This chain connects TRBV27 to TRBJ2-1; 8 nucleotides agree with TRBD1. This CDR3 spans 15 amino acids. The V gene end was trimmed by 2 bases and the J gene end by 5 bases; junction bases not matched to a gene: 5. Germline V gives CDR1 MNHEY, CDR2 SMNVEV (reference sequence). The covered CDR3 bases are TGTGCCAGCAGTTTAGGGACAGGAGCTCACAATGAG. It encodes CASSLGTGAHNE. The CDR3 in its entirety is CASSLGTGAHNEQFF.

This clone occurred many times. The CDR3 here is CASSPPGTAETQYF. The CDR3 bases that were read are TGTGCCAGCAGCCCACCAGGGACAGCCGAGACC. This chain joins TRBV7-6 and TRBJ2-5, with 7 nucleotides matching TRBD1. The observed sequence ends 3 residues before the CDR3 terminus, with the missing tail filled in from the germline J gene. The junction had 8 bases not matched to a gene; V was cut back by 5 bases and J by 5 bases. Per germline, CDR1 SGHVS and CDR2 FNYEAQ. The CDR3 covers 14 residues.

A note on this clone: With the read ending 3 residues before the CDR3 end, the germline J gene is used to fill in that end. The J gene is TRBJ1-1, the V gene TRBV2; D is possibly TRBD1 (5 bases). V lost 4 bases and J lost 0, with 9 bases in between. The CDR3 consists of 14 residues. The germline V gene encodes CDR1 SNHLY and CDR2 FYNNEI. The sequenced part of the CDR3 DNA is TGTGCCAGCAGTGCGACAGAATTGAACACTGAA. Translation gives CASSATELNTE. The CDR3 reads in full as CASSATELNTEAFF. The variable domain in full, with the rest retrieved from reference TRBV2 and TRBJ1-1, is EPEVTQTPSHQVTQMGQEVILRCVPISNHLYFYWYRQILGQKVEFLVSFYNNEISEKSEIFDDQFSVERPDGSNFTLKIRSTKLEDSAMYFCASSATELNTEAFFGQGTRLTVV.

This clone was recorded many times. The CDR3 end falls 3 residues outside the read, so it is completed with the germline J gene. The rearrangement links TRBV19 to TRBJ2-5; D gene unclear. Trimming took 8 bases from V and 7 from J, leaving 11 bases between them. CDR1 and CDR2 from the germline V gene are LNHDA and SQIVND (reference sequence). The CDR3 has 11 amino acids. CDR3 bases read: TGTGCCAGTTCCGGTTATGGGACC. Encoded protein: CASSGYGT. The whole CDR3 reads CASSGYGTQYF. Full variable domain (remainder filled in from reference TRBV19 and TRBJ2-5): DGGITQSPKYLFRKEGQNVTLSCEQNLNHDAMYWYRQDPGQGLRLIYYSQIVNDFQKGDIAEGYSVSREKKESFPLTVTSAQKNPTAFYLCASSGYGTQYFGPGTRLLVL.

This clone was seen repeatedly, ten times or more. The read finishes 3 residues shy of the CDR3 end, and the germline J gene is used to complete it. The J gene is TRBJ2-1, the V gene TRBV19; 8 nucleotides line up with TRBD1. The CDR3 is 16 amino acids. The V segment lost 6 bases and the J segment 0 bases; nucleotides outside the gene matches: 7. Germline assignment: CDR1 LNHDA and CDR2 SQIVND (reference sequence). The CDR3 bases that were read are TGTGCCAGTAGCGGGGGACAGGATCACTCCTACAATGAG. Translated, it gives CASSGGQDHSYNE. The entire CDR3 protein reads CASSGGQDHSYNEQFF. Full variable domain (remainder filled in from reference TRBV19 and TRBJ2-1): DGGITQSPKYLFRKEGQNVTLSCEQNLNHDAMYWYRQDPGQGLRLIYYSQIVNDFQKGDIAEGYSVSREKKESFPLTVTSAQKNPTAFYLCASSGGQDHSYNEQFFGPGTRLTVL.

This clone was counted ten times or more. Sequencing ends 3 residues short of the CDR3 end; the germline J gene provides the rest. This rearrangement joins TRBV3-1 (or the pseudogene TRBV3-2) to TRBJ1-1; D possibly corresponds to TRBD1 (6 bases). The germline gives CDR1 LGHDT, CDR2 YNNKEL (reference sequence). Trimming took 4 bases from V and 2 from J, leaving 17 bases between them. This CDR3 is 16 amino acids long. The CDR3 is CASSPLGGGGNTEAFF. CDR3 bases read: TGTGCCAGCAGCCCACTTGGGGGCGGGGGAAACACTGAA.

The table lists this clone with many counts. The read finishes 3 residues shy of the CDR3 end, and the germline J gene is used to complete it. The V gene is TRBV7-3, the J gene TRBJ2-3; D might be TRBD1 (7 bases). Trimming left V 5 bases short and J 7 bases short, with 19 bases between. Germline loops: CDR1 SGHTA, CDR2 FQGTGA. The CDR3 extends over 15 amino acids. This CDR3 is CASSPQGGPQNTQYF. The CDR3 DNA, read in part, is TGTGCCAGCAGCCCCCAGGGGGGTCCCCAGAATACG.

Ten or more counts support this clone. The read ends 3 residues early relative to the CDR3; the germline J gene fills the gap. J is TRBJ2-6 and V is TRBV2, with 10 bases identical to TRBD1. J lost 0 bases, V lost 6 bases, and 5 bases had no gene match. Germline lookup yields CDR1 SNHLY and CDR2 FYNNEI. CDR3 length: 17 residues. CDR3 loop: CASRAGQGYSGANVLTF. CDR3 bases read: TGTGCCAGCAGGGCGGGACAGGGGTACTCTGGGGCCAACGTC.

This clone was recorded many times. The read ends 3 residues early relative to the CDR3; the germline J gene fills the gap. The chain recombines TRBV5-5 with TRBJ2-7; D might be TRBD1 (6 bases). Germline lookup yields CDR1 SGHKS and CDR2 YYEKEE (reference sequence). The germline V and J ends were trimmed by 2 bases and 4 bases, with 16 bases remaining between them. The CDR3 is made up of 15 amino acids. CDR3 in amino acids: CASSFRVGGPYEQYF. The sequenced part of the CDR3 DNA is TGTGCCAGCAGCTTTCGGGTAGGGGGACCATACGAG.

This clone was detected many times. The observed sequence ends 3 residues before the CDR3 terminus, with the missing tail filled in from the germline J gene. The sample contains more than one DNA sequence encoding this CDR3. This sequence joins TRBV19 and TRBJ2-7, with a tentative D call TRBD1 (6 bases). The V end lost 6 bases, the J end lost 1 base, and 16 bases lay between the germline ends. Germline CDR1 reads LNHDA; CDR2 reads SQIVND (reference sequence). This CDR3 is built from 15 residues. The CDR3 loop is CASSTDREGSYEQYF. The sequenced part of the CDR3 DNA is TGTGCCAGTAGCACGGACAGAGAAGGGTCCTACGAG.

This clone was detected ten times or more. The read gets to within 3 residues of the CDR3 end, and the germline J gene fills in the rest. The chain has TRBV19 and TRBJ1-1; maybe TRBD1 (5 bases). The CDR3 is 16 amino acids. With 0 bases removed from V and 5 bases from J, the gap between germline ends came to 16 bases. The germline gives CDR1 LNHDA, CDR2 SQIVND (reference sequence). Partial CDR3 DNA: TGTGCCAGTAGTATAGACAAGACAGTAGGTACGACTGAA. Amino acid sequence: CASSIDKTVGTTE. The whole CDR3 protein reads CASSIDKTVGTTEAFF.